A selection of T cell receptor beta chains follows, all from one sample in a study of T cell repertoires in cytomegalovirus infection. TCRdb reprocessed the reads via MiXCR and lists one record per CDR3 protein. The profile shows approximately 750,000 distinct CDR3 sequences, 35% to 40% of them singletons. Sequenced: PBMCs. Source of these receptors: a human donor in good health (CMV status not recorded). Some clones in this sample may be carry-over from other donors' samples. The CDR3 runs from the conserved cysteine through the conserved F or W. The order of the fields is V gene, CDR3 length, clone size, J gene, D gene, CDR3 protein, CDR3 DNA. A D gene is named only where the DNA matches it firmly. Only part of the rows carry a size: once, few, many, or a class if the clone is expanded.

>TRBV7-2|15|few|TRBJ1-6|-
CASSLTVIGASPLHF
TGTGCCAGCAGCTTAACAGTCATCGGGGCTTCACCCCTCCACTTT
>TRBV29-1|16|-|TRBJ2-1|TRBD2
CSVVGAGTRNYNEQFF
TGCAGCGTTGTGGGAGCCGGGACTAGAAACTACAATGAGCAGTTCTTC
>TRBV3-1|17|-|TRBJ1-2|TRBD1
CASSQDRFRGTNYGYTF
TGTGCCAGCAGCCAGGACCGATTCAGGGGGACGAACTATGGCTACACCTTC
>TRBV9|16|few|TRBJ1-2|TRBD1
CASSAVGTGGNYGYTF
TGTGCCAGCAGCGCCGTAGGGACAGGGGGTAACTATGGCTACACCTTC
>TRBV27|15|-|TRBJ2-7|TRBD2
CASSLSMGGFDEQYF
TGTGCCAGCAGTTTATCAATGGGAGGGTTCGACGAGCAGTACTTC
>TRBV28|14|-|TRBJ1-2|-
CASSVQGSYYGYTF
TGTGCCAGCAGTGTACAGGGAAGCTACTATGGCTACACCTTC
>TRBV2|13|few|TRBJ1-2|-
CASSEGIGSGYTF
TGTGCCAGCAGTGAGGGGATAGGGTCTGGCTACACCTTC
>TRBV7-2|15|many|TRBJ2-5|-
CASSLIMAFQETQYF
TGTGCCAGCAGCTTAATTATGGCGTTCCAAGAGACCCAGTACTTC
>TRBV28|16|few|TRBJ1-5|-
CASREGQLRALPAQHF
TGTGCCAGCAGGGAAGGACAGTTGAGGGCCCTACCGGCCCAGCATTTT
>TRBV6-6|16|few|TRBJ2-1|-
CASSLEQGRPSNEQFF
TGTGCCAGCAGTTTAGAGCAGGGACGTCCCTCCAATGAGCAGTTCTTC
>TRBV19|18|-|TRBJ1-1|-
CASSPPWEGLGTNTEAFF
TGTGCCAGTAGTCCACCCTGGGAAGGGCTGGGGACGAACACTGAAGCTTTCTTT
>TRBV29-1|13|few|TRBJ1-1|-
CSAYRDVNTEAFF
TGCAGCGCCTACAGGGATGTAAACACTGAAGCTTTCTTT
>TRBV25-1|14|-|TRBJ1-1|-
CASRRGQGNTEAFF
TGTGCCAGCAGGAGAGGGCAGGGGAACACTGAAGCTTTCTTT
>TRBV5-6|14|few|TRBJ1-4|-
CASSRGPGGEKLFF
TGTGCCAGCAGCCGGGGACCTGGGGGCGAAAAACTGTTTTTT
>TRBV12-3/TRBV12-4|13|few|TRBJ1-1|-
CASSTRGRTEAFF
TGTGCCAGCAGTACCAGGGGCCGCACTGAAGCTTTCTTT
>TRBV5-5|14|-|TRBJ2-7|-
CASSLELHLGEQYF
TGTGCCAGCAGCTTGGAGTTGCACCTTGGGGAGCAGTACTTC
>TRBV19|15|few|TRBJ1-1|-
CASSISAGLGTEAFF
TGTGCCAGTAGTATCTCCGCGGGGTTGGGCACTGAAGCTTTCTTT
>TRBV24-1|15|-|TRBJ1-2|TRBD1
CATSDRQGEAIGYTF
TGTGCCACCAGTGATCGACAGGGGGAGGCTATTGGCTACACCTTC
>TRBV25-1|15|few|TRBJ1-2|TRBD1
CASSSPDRSNYGYTF
TGTGCCAGCAGTTCCCCGGACAGGTCTAACTATGGCTACACCTTC
>TRBV27|15|-|TRBJ2-1|-
CASSLSSPGNNEQFF
TGTGCCAGCAGTTTATCGAGCCCAGGGAACAATGAGCAGTTCTTC
>TRBV20-1|15|-|TRBJ2-7|TRBD1
CSARDRTGLSYEQYF
TGCAGTGCTAGAGATCGGACAGGGCTTTCCTACGAGCAGTACTTC
>TRBV27|17|few|TRBJ1-2|TRBD1
CASSGRDRGTSNYGYTF
TGTGCCAGCAGTGGCCGGGACAGGGGAACGTCTAACTATGGCTACACCTTC
>TRBV29-1|15|-|TRBJ2-2|-
CSARTGTVNTGELFF
TGCAGCGCCCGCACCGGGACGGTGAACACCGGGGAGCTGTTTTTT
>TRBV7-3|13|-|TRBJ1-1|-
CASSFSVKTEAFF
TGTGCCAGCAGCTTTTCAGTAAAAACTGAAGCTTTCTTT
>TRBV28|15|-|TRBJ2-2|-
CASRPIVLRDGELFF
TGTGCCAGCAGACCCATCGTGTTGCGGGACGGGGAGCTGTTTTTT
>TRBV10-3|16|-|TRBJ1-5|-
CAISAGSPRSNQPQHF
TGTGCCATCAGTGCCGGCAGCCCTCGAAGCAATCAGCCCCAGCATTTT
>TRBV7-8|14|few|TRBJ2-1|TRBD1
CASSSTGSGNEQFF
TGTGCCAGCAGTTCGACAGGGTCCGGGAATGAGCAGTTCTTC
>TRBV7-2|13|many|TRBJ1-1|-
CASSLAPNTEAFF
TGTGCCAGCAGCTTAGCACCAAACACTGAAGCTTTCTTT
>TRBV14|11|many|TRBJ1-2|-
CASSQFFGYTF
TGTGCCAGCAGCCAATTTTTTGGCTACACCTTC
>TRBV20-1|14|-|TRBJ1-2|-
CSAREAIQRYGYTF
TGCAGTGCTAGAGAAGCCATACAGCGCTATGGCTACACCTTC
>TRBV28|14|few|TRBJ1-1|-
CASSTYRGEAEAFF
TGTGCCAGCAGCACTTATCGGGGGGAAGCTGAAGCTTTCTTT
>TRBV11-2|14|few|TRBJ2-3|TRBD2
CASSLTPSGDTQYF
TGTGCCAGCAGCCTCACCCCTAGCGGAGATACGCAGTATTTT
>TRBV7-9|17|-|TRBJ1-1|-
CASHPGGGPGRNTEAFF
TGTGCCAGCCACCCGGGGGGGGGGCCTGGGAGGAACACTGAAGCTTTCTTT
>TRBV7-1|16|-|TRBJ1-1|-
CASSSARGGGATEAFF
TGTGCCAGCAGCTCCGCCCGTGGGGGGGGCGCAACTGAAGCTTTCTTT
>TRBV20-1|12|-|TRBJ2-7|TRBD1
CSADRTGNEQYF
TGCAGTGCTGATAGGACAGGGAACGAGCAGTACTTC
>TRBV4-3|14|-|TRBJ2-3|TRBD2
CSSSQTSGTDTQYF
TGCTCCAGCAGCCAAACTAGCGGAACAGATACGCAGTATTTT
>TRBV24-1|15|-|TRBJ2-2|-
CATSSGRRGTGELFF
TGTGCCACCAGTAGCGGCCGCCGCGGCACCGGGGAGCTGTTTTTT
>TRBV6-6|17|-|TRBJ2-7|TRBD1
CASSSLTRDRGPYEQYF
TGTGCCAGCAGTTCCCTAACCCGGGACAGGGGGCCCTACGAGCAGTACTTC
>TRBV7-2|17|many|TRBJ2-7|TRBD1
CASSLGSRGHSPYEQYF
TGTGCCAGCAGCTTAGGGAGCAGGGGGCATTCCCCCTACGAGCAGTACTTC
>TRBV9|15|few|TRBJ2-7|TRBD1
CASSVGGTGGDEQYF
TGTGCCAGCAGCGTAGGAGGGACAGGGGGGGATGAGCAGTACTTC
>TRBV29-1|13|few|TRBJ2-7|-
CSVEDPRAYEQYF
TGCAGCGTTGAAGATCCCAGGGCCTACGAGCAGTACTTC
>TRBV2|14|-|TRBJ2-2|-
CASSEFRVTGELFF
TGTGCCAGCAGTGAATTCAGGGTCACCGGGGAGCTGTTTTTT
>TRBV7-9|15|-|TRBJ2-7|TRBD1
CASSTARDRYTEQYF
TGTGCCAGCAGCACGGCAAGGGACAGGTATACCGAGCAGTACTTC